Listed here are 20 T cell receptor beta chains from one sample, sequenced in a study of cytomegalovirus exposure and HLA in healthy donors. TCRdb keeps only in-frame clones here, not all; method: immunoSEQ multiplex PCR. The data show about 120,000 clones, roughly nine tenths seen once. The sample was PBMCs. These receptors were collected from a woman between 18 and 29 years old in good health and CMV-seronegative.

V gene TRBV11-3 combines with J gene TRBJ2-1; a weak D match, TRBD1 (6 bases). CDR1 SGHNT and CDR2 YENEEA come from the germline V gene. Trimming left V 0 bases short and J 8 bases short, with 14 bases between. The CDR3 loop spans 15 amino acids. CDR3 loop: CASSLEGQGIHEQFF. DNA of the CDR3: TGTGCCAGCAGCTTAGAAGGGCAGGGGATTCATGAGCAGTTCTTC.

The V call is TRBV15, the J call TRBJ1-2; 11 bases align to TRBD1. The V gene end was trimmed by 3 bases and the J gene end by 4 bases; junction bases not matched to a gene: 1. The length of the CDR3 is 14 residues. The germline V gene has CDR1 LNHNV and CDR2 YYDKDF (reference sequence). The CDR3 DNA follows: TGTGCCACCAGCAGGGGGACAGGGGGCTATGGCTACACCTTC. This translates into CATSRGTGGYGYTF.

CDR3 protein: CASSLGTNTDTQYF. In DNA, the CDR3 is TGTGCCAGCAGCTTGGGCACGAACACAGATACGCAGTATTTT. The chain uses TRBV7-9 and TRBJ2-3; D is ambiguous. CDR1 is SEHNR, CDR2 FQNEAQ, per germline (reference sequence). V gave up 3 bases and J gave up 2 bases, with 9 bases separating them. There are 14 residues in the CDR3.

The V and J genes are TRBV9 and TRBJ2-1; 7 bases map to TRBD2. CDR3 length equals 16 residues. CDR1 and CDR2 (germline): SGDLS, YYNGEE. With V trimmed by 0 bases and J by 7 bases, 10 bases remained unmatched. The CDR3 here is CASSVGSAGAGNEQFF. CDR3 nucleotide sequence: TGTGCCAGCAGCGTAGGTTCCGCGGGAGCTGGAAATGAGCAGTTCTTC.

The rearrangement joins TRBV2 to TRBJ2-1; the match to TRBD2 covers 14 bases. This CDR3 region has 19 residues. Germline-derived CDR1 and CDR2 are SNHLY and FYNNEI. V shed 0 bases, J shed 8 bases, and the junction held 12 bases outside the gene matches. The CDR3 region is CASSEAGGPRTSGRYEQFF. The CDR3 DNA is TGTGCCAGCAGTGAAGCGGGGGGCCCAAGGACTAGCGGGAGGTATGAGCAGTTCTTC.

The chain combines TRBV4-2 with TRBJ2-5; 7 bases match TRBD1. The CDR3 sequence is 15 residues long. Trimming removed 0 bases from V and 4 bases from J; junction bases left unmatched: 5. From germline, CDR1 is LGHNA and CDR2 YNFKEQ. CDR3 protein: CASSQDRDRVETQYF. Written as DNA, the CDR3 is TGTGCCAGCAGCCAAGATCGTGACAGGGTAGAGACCCAGTACTTC.

This clone was seen once. The genes are TRBV6-5 and TRBJ2-1, with a possible D match to TRBD2 (6 bases). The CDR3 sequence is 15 residues long. The V gene lost 6 bases and the J gene lost 0 bases, with 12 bases spanning the gap. Germline assignment: CDR1 MNHEY and CDR2 SVGAGI. The CDR3 is CASSHDGSSYNEQFF. CDR3 nucleotide sequence: TGTGCCAGCAGCCATGACGGGAGCTCCTACAATGAGCAGTTCTTC.

CDR3 protein: CASSGSLARGKETQYF. For the CDR3, the DNA is TGTGCCAGCAGCGGATCCTTGGCTCGGGGTAAAGAGACCCAGTACTTC. The rearrangement uses TRBV9 and TRBJ2-5; possible D gene TRBD2, 5 bases. This CDR3 is 16 amino acids long. Trimming pared 3 bases from V and 3 bases from J, leaving 18 bases between. Germline assignment: CDR1 SGDLS and CDR2 YYNGEE.

The chain couples TRBV29-1 to TRBJ2-1; TRBD2 agrees at 11 bases. The germline V gene has CDR1 SQVTM and CDR2 ANQGSEA. The CDR3 is made up of 14 amino acids. Germline trimming cut 6 bases from V and 9 bases from J; bases unmatched to any gene: 10. CDR3 in amino acids: CSVGPSGRLSEQFF. Written as DNA, the CDR3 is TGCAGCGTCGGCCCTAGCGGGAGGTTGAGTGAGCAGTTCTTC.

The V call is TRBV27, the J call TRBJ2-1; the match to TRBD1 covers 10 bases. The CDR3 length is 15 residues. Germline trimming cut 8 bases from V and 6 bases from J; bases unmatched to any gene: 10. Germline loops: CDR1 MNHEY, CDR2 SMNVEV (reference sequence). The CDR3, as DNA: TGTGCCAGCCATAGTGGGACAGGGGCGGGCAATGAGCAGTTCTTC. Amino acids: CASHSGTGAGNEQFF.

This chain links TRBV19 with TRBJ1-4, with D perhaps matching TRBD1 (6 bases). The ends were cut back, 4 bases at V and 10 bases at J, with 16 bases in the middle. Germline-derived CDR1 and CDR2 are LNHDA and SQIVND (reference sequence). The CDR3 consists of 14 residues. CDR3 nucleotides: TGTGCCAGTAGTACCGGGACAAGCGAACGAAAACTGTTTTTT. Translation gives CASSTGTSERKLFF.

V is TRBV4-1 and J is TRBJ2-7; D is perhaps TRBD1 (6 bases). The CDR3 extends over 18 amino acids. Germline lookup yields CDR1 MGHRA and CDR2 YSYEKL. V shed 3 bases and J shed 0 bases, with 21 bases lying between them. CDR3 DNA sequence: TGCGCCAGCAGCCAGTTGGGGGCCCAACGCTTGAGCTCCTACGAGCAGTACTTC. Translation gives CASSQLGAQRLSSYEQYF.

This clone was recorded only once. The chain links TRBV5-1 to TRBJ2-3; the D gene is possibly TRBD1 (8 bases). The CDR3 totals 18 residues. V lost 1 base and J lost 0, with 18 bases in between. Germline assignment: CDR1 SGHRS and CDR2 YFSETQ. The CDR3, as DNA: TGCGCCAGCAGCTTGTCCGGACAGGGAGGGCGGAGCACAGATACGCAGTATTTT. Translated, it gives CASSLSGQGGRSTDTQYF. The variable domain in full, completed from reference TRBV5-1 and TRBJ2-3, reads KAGVTQTPRYLIKTRGQQVTLSCSPISGHRSVSWYQQTPGQGLQFLFEYFSETQRNKGNFPGRFSGRQFSNSRSEMNVSTLELGDSALYLCASSLSGQGGRSTDTQYFGPGTRLTVL.

The sample holds one count of this clone. This chain joins TRBV21-1 and TRBJ1-5. TRBV21-1 is noted as a pseudogene. The CDR3 is 20 amino acids. CDR3 sequence: CASSTDTPGRHTYSNQPQHF. CDR3 coding DNA: TGTGCCAGCAGCACCGACACCCCTGGGAGGCACACGTATAGCAATCAGCCCCAGCATTTT.

The J gene is TRBJ1-1, the V gene TRBV29-1; TRBD1 is a possible D gene (6 bases). The CDR3 loop spans 14 amino acids. Trimming left V 2 bases short and J 3 bases short, with 13 bases between. The germline CDR1 and CDR2 sequences are SQVTM and ANQGSEA. The CDR3 nucleotides are TGCAGCGTTGAACCGACACAGGGATACACTGAAGCTTTCTTT. Translating it yields CSVEPTQGYTEAFF.

The gene calls are TRBV5-1 and TRBJ2-5, with 8 nucleotides matching TRBD2. The ends lost 7 bases at V and 5 bases at J; junction bases unmatched: 4. This CDR3 contains 12 residues. CDR1 SGHRS and CDR2 YFSETQ come from the germline V gene. The CDR3 reads CASGAGVETQYF. CDR3 in DNA: TGCGCCAGCGGAGCGGGAGTTGAGACCCAGTACTTC. Supplemented by reference TRBV5-1 and TRBJ2-5, the full variable domain reads KAGVTQTPRYLIKTRGQQVTLSCSPISGHRSVSWYQQTPGQGLQFLFEYFSETQRNKGNFPGRFSGRQFSNSRSEMNVSTLELGDSALYLCASGAGVETQYFGPGTRLLVL.

The genes are TRBV6-1 and TRBJ1-5; TRBD1 matches at 7 bases. Germline lookup yields CDR1 MNHNS and CDR2 SASEGT. The CDR3 length is 15 residues. The V gene end was trimmed by 2 bases and the J gene end by 1 base; junction bases not matched to a gene: 2. CDR3 region: CASSENRGSNQPQHF. The CDR3 DNA sequence: TGTGCCAGCAGTGAAAACAGGGGAAGCAATCAGCCCCAGCATTTT.

The chain has TRBV7-8 and TRBJ2-7; TRBD1 matches 8 bases. J lost 1 base, V lost 3 bases, and 2 bases had no gene match. Germline CDR1 and CDR2: SGHVS and FQNEAQ. The CDR3 contains 14 residues. The chain's CDR3 is CASSFTGGSYEQYF. The CDR3 bases are TGTGCCAGCAGCTTTACAGGGGGGTCCTACGAGCAGTACTTC.

This chain connects TRBV19 to TRBJ2-2, with 10 bases that match TRBD2. The CDR3 spans 18 residues. In germline, CDR1 is LNHDA, CDR2 SQIVND (reference sequence). V lost 6 bases to trimming and J lost 5 bases; unmatched junction nucleotides: 15. The CDR3 DNA reads TGTGCCAGTAGGCTTACGGGAGGAGCGGGAGGGCAAACCGGGGAGCTGTTTTTT. Translating it yields CASRLTGGAGGQTGELFF.

The rearrangement uses TRBV28 and TRBJ2-7; no definite D call. The CDR3 contains 12 residues. V was pared by 6 bases and J by 3 bases, with 9 bases between. Germline V CDR1 and CDR2: MDHEN, SYDVKM. CDR3 DNA sequence: TGTGCCAGCAGCGTCAGGAACTACGAGCAGTACTTC. Its protein is CASSVRNYEQYF. Full variable domain (remainder filled in from reference TRBV28 and TRBJ2-7): DVKVTQSSRYLVKRTGEKVFLECVQDMDHENMFWYRQDPGLGLRLIYFSYDVKMKEKGDIPEGYSVSREKKERFSLILESASTNQTSMYLCASSVRNYEQYFGPGTRLTVT.